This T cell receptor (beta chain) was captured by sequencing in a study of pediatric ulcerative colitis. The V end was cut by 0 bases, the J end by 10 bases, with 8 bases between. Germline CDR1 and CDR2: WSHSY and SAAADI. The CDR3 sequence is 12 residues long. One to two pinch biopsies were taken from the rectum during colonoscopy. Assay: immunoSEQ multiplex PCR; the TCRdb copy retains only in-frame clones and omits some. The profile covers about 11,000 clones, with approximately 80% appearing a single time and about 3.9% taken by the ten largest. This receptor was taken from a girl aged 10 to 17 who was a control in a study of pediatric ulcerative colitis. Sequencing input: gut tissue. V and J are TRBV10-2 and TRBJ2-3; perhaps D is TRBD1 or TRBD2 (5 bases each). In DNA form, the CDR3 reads TGCGCCAGCAGTGAGTCGATGGGGGCGCAGTATTTT. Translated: CASSESMGAQYF.